These 22 T cell receptor beta chains were all obtained from the same sample, sequenced in a study of blood T cells in healthy people across ages. A J-beta primer mix and a sample-barcoded 5' primer were used in a second PCR of about 7 to 12 cycles. Each CDR3 protein gets one entry after TCRdb re-called the 5' RACE reads with MiXCR. The profile shows roughly 1,500,000 distinct CDR3 sequences, roughly 30% of them singletons. The specimen was blood. Receptors originate from a woman in her twenties or thirties in good health.

This rearrangement joins TRBV6-1 to TRBJ1-2; 9 positions agree with TRBD1. The length of the CDR3 is 20 residues. From germline, CDR1 is MNHNS and CDR2 SASEGT. V was pared by 6 bases and J by 2 bases, with 22 bases of the junction left unmatched. The CDR3: CASRNPTTGSFDRGNYGYTF. The CDR3 nucleotides are TGTGCCAGCAGAAATCCAACGACGGGATCTTTTGACAGGGGGAACTATGGCTACACCTTC.

This clonotype was detected only a few times. The rearrangement links TRBV6-6 to TRBJ1-2; 7 bases line up with TRBD1. V was clipped by 8 bases and J by 4 bases; unmatched bases: 13. Germline CDR1 and CDR2: MNHNY and SVGAGI (reference sequence). CDR3 size: 15 residues. The chain's CDR3 is CASALRAGGGYGYTF. For the CDR3, the DNA is TGTGCCAGCGCCCTTCGAGCAGGGGGTGGCTATGGCTACACCTTC.

Regarding this clonotype: This may stem from a read error, because a much larger clone lies one nucleotide away. The chain is built from TRBV29-1 and TRBJ1-2; D may be TRBD1 (5 bases). Trimming left V 8 bases short and J 8 bases short, with 18 bases between. This CDR3 has 12 amino acids. The germline V gene encodes CDR1 SQVTM and CDR2 ANQGSEA. The CDR3 DNA follows: TGCAGCACCTCAGGGAGGGTTCGGGGCTACACCTTC. Its protein product is CSTSGRVRGYTF.

This clonotype occurred a few times. The chain employs TRBV7-2 and TRBJ2-5; TRBD2 is a possible D gene (5 bases). There are 12 residues in the CDR3. The V end was cut by 7 bases, the J end by 7 bases, with 13 bases between. Germline CDR1 and CDR2: SGHTA and FQGNSA. CDR3: CASNPFEGTQYF. For the CDR3, the DNA is TGTGCCAGCAACCCCTTCGAGGGGACCCAGTACTTC.

The rearrangement uses TRBV20-1 and TRBJ2-1; weak D call: TRBD2 (5 bases). V gave up 1 base and J gave up 5 bases, with 15 bases separating them. This CDR3 has 15 amino acids. Germline-derived CDR1 and CDR2 are DFQATT and SNEGSKA (reference sequence). CDR3 in amino acids: CSARVGSSGNNEQFF. CDR3 sequence (DNA): TGCAGTGCTAGAGTAGGATCCTCGGGAAACAATGAGCAGTTCTTC.

This clonotype was picked up a small number of times. V and J are TRBV4-1 and TRBJ1-2; no reliable D call. Trimming took 0 bases from V and 3 from J, leaving 11 bases between them. Per germline, CDR1 MGHRA and CDR2 YSYEKL. The CDR3 extends over 15 amino acids. The CDR3 region has the DNA TGCGCCAGCAGCCAAGATCTGACGACGGACTATGGCTACACCTTC. Its protein is CASSQDLTTDYGYTF.

The J gene is TRBJ2-1, the V gene TRBV9; the D call may be TRBD1 or TRBD2 (5 bases each). In germline, CDR1 is SGDLS, CDR2 YYNGEE. Deletions cut 0 bases from V and 1 base from J, with 14 bases between. This CDR3 has 17 residues. CDR3 protein: CASSVGGSPPSYNEQFF. CDR3 coding DNA: TGTGCCAGCAGCGTAGGGGGGTCCCCTCCTTCCTACAATGAGCAGTTCTTC.

Only a few counts were recorded for this clonotype. The chain is built from TRBV7-9 and TRBJ2-1; weak D call: TRBD2 (6 bases). The CDR3 consists of 15 residues. With 3 bases removed from V and 9 bases from J, the gap between germline ends came to 18 bases. CDR1 and CDR2 (germline): SEHNR, FQNEAQ (reference sequence). Here the CDR3 DNA reads TGTGCCAGCAGCTTCCAGGCACTAGCAGGGAGTGAGCAGTTCTTC. Amino acids: CASSFQALAGSEQFF.

CDR3 amino acids: CASSRGTGLGEQYF. The CDR3, as DNA: TGCGCCAGCAGCCGGGGGACAGGCCTCGGGGAGCAGTACTTC. V gene TRBV4-1 combines with J gene TRBJ2-7; 8 nucleotides align to TRBD1. V gave up 4 bases and J gave up 7 bases; unmatched junction bases: 9. Germline lookup yields CDR1 MGHRA and CDR2 YSYEKL. CDR3 length: 14 residues.

J is TRBJ1-2 and V is TRBV10-3; tentative D call: TRBD1 (6 bases). Germline values: CDR1 ENHRY, CDR2 SYGVKD. The V end was cut by 0 bases, the J end by 3 bases, with 11 bases between. The CDR3 totals 15 residues. The CDR3 loop reads CAISESGGPYYGYTF. As DNA, the CDR3 is TGTGCCATCAGTGAGTCGGGGGGGCCCTACTATGGCTACACCTTC.

This clonotype occurred a few times. V usage is TRBV7-9 and J usage is TRBJ2-2; tentatively, D is TRBD1 (6 bases). The CDR3 consists of 16 residues. V lost 1 base, J lost 2 bases, and 11 bases lay in between. Looked up from germline, CDR1 is SEHNR and CDR2 is FQNEAQ (reference sequence). The CDR3 loop is CASSLGRDTNTGELFF. CDR3 DNA: TGTGCCAGCAGCTTAGGAAGGGACACAAACACCGGGGAGCTGTTTTTT.

This clonotype was detected a few times. The genes are TRBV12-3 or TRBV12-4 and TRBJ1-1, with D possibly being TRBD1 (6 bases). V shed 3 bases and J shed 2 bases, with 13 bases lying between them. The CDR3 totals 15 residues. The CDR3 DNA reads TGTGCCAGCAGTTTTGACAGGAGAACCAACACTGAAGCTTTCTTT. This encodes CASSFDRRTNTEAFF.

Regarding this clonotype: At one of its ends the junction is not consistent with the germline gene, which may arise from a read error. The V call is TRBV12-3 or TRBV12-4, the J call TRBJ2-3; 7 bases line up with TRBD1. This CDR3 has 13 residues. The CDR3 sequence: CASSLKGADAQYF. CDR3 coding DNA: TGTGCCAGCAGTTTAAAGGGGGCAGATGCGCAGTATTTT.

The V gene is TRBV7-2, the J gene TRBJ2-5; D is perhaps TRBD1 (5 bases). Between the trimmed V and J ends, which lost 1 base and 0 bases, there was a span of 9 bases. Germline-derived CDR1 and CDR2 are SGHTA and FQGNSA. The CDR3 sequence is 15 residues long. The CDR3 DNA follows: TGTGCCAGCAGCTTAGAGTGGGGCTACCAAGAGACCCAGTACTTC. This encodes CASSLEWGYQETQYF.

This clonotype was seen more than once but under ten times. The chain combines TRBV20-1 with TRBJ1-6, with D unclear. V lost 3 bases and J 6 bases, leaving 9 bases between the germline ends. The CDR3 spans 13 residues. The germline V gene has CDR1 DFQATT and CDR2 SNEGSKA (reference sequence). CDR3 sequence (DNA): TGCAGTGCTAGCGGGGAAGCTAATTCACCCCTCCACTTT. It encodes CSASGEANSPLHF.

On this clonotype itself: One junction end disagrees with the germline gene, perhaps due to a read error. The chain has TRBV5-1 and TRBJ2-7; maybe TRBD2 (5 bases). The germline V gene encodes CDR1 SGHRS and CDR2 YFSETQ. This CDR3 region has 15 residues. The CDR3 nucleotides read TGCGCCAGCAGCTTGAGGAGGACGAGCTCCTACCAGCAGTACTTC. Amino acids: CASSLRRTSSYQQYF.

The chain uses TRBV21-1 and TRBJ1-5; the table's TRBD1 call for D was not verified on the DNA. TRBV21-1 counts as a pseudogene. CDR3 length: 14 amino acids. The CDR3 loop reads CASRAGIPHQPQHF. In DNA, the CDR3 is TGTGCCAGCAGGGCAGGGATCCCCCATCAGCCCCAGCATTTT.

This clonotype was recorded a few times. This chain links TRBV27 with TRBJ2-7; 9 bases are shared with TRBD2. The junction had 10 bases not matched to a gene; V was cut back by 7 bases and J by 9 bases. The V gene's germline CDR1 is MNHEY and CDR2 SMNVEV (reference sequence). The CDR3 runs 13 residues. The DNA of the CDR3 is TGTGCCAGCATCGCAGCGGGAGGAATCCGGCAGTACTTC. Translation gives CASIAAGGIRQYF.

The chain employs TRBV14 and TRBJ1-5; no clear D gene. Germline CDR1 is SGHDN and CDR2 is FVKESK. The length of the CDR3 is 15 residues. The ends were cut back, 3 bases at V and 0 bases at J, with 9 bases in the middle. The CDR3 region is CASSQRGNSNQPQHF. The CDR3 DNA follows: TGTGCCAGCAGCCAGCGGGGTAATAGCAATCAGCCCCAGCATTTT.

The chain carries TRBV7-9 and TRBJ1-2; tentative D call: TRBD1 (6 bases). Deletions cut 3 bases from V and 6 bases from J, with 14 bases between. The length of the CDR3 is 14 residues. The germline V gene has CDR1 SEHNR and CDR2 FQNEAQ (reference sequence). The CDR3 sequence: CASSLPGVIDGYTF. In DNA form, the CDR3 reads TGTGCCAGCAGCTTGCCAGGGGTTATCGATGGCTACACCTTC.

In this sample, this clonotype turned up a few times. The V and J genes are TRBV2 and TRBJ2-5; D gene ambiguous. Trimming cost V 4 bases and J 4 bases, with 13 bases left between them. CDR1 is SNHLY and CDR2 is FYNNEI in the germline V gene. This CDR3 has 14 amino acids. As DNA, the CDR3 is TGTGCCAGCAGTGTTCATCTCGACGGAGAGACCCAGTACTTC. Protein product: CASSVHLDGETQYF.

The V gene is TRBV7-6, the J gene TRBJ1-2; 8 positions match TRBD1. Germline loops: CDR1 SGHVS, CDR2 FNYEAQ. The length of the CDR3 is 16 residues. V lost 5 bases to trimming and J lost 4 bases; unmatched junction nucleotides: 12. The CDR3 region has the DNA TGTGCCAGCAGCCCCGGGACAGGACTATTAGGCTATGGCTACACCTTC. This encodes CASSPGTGLLGYGYTF.